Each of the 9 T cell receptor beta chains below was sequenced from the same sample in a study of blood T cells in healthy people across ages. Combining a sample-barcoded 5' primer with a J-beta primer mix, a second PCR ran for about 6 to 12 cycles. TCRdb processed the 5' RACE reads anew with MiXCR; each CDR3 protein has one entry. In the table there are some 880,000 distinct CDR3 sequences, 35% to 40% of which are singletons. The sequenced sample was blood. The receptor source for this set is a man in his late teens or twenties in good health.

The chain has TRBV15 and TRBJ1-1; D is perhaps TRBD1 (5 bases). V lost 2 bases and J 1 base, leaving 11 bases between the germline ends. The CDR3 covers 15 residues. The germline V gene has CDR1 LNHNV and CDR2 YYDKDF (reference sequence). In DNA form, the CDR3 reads TGTGCCACCAGCAGAACCGATGGGGGGAACACTGAAGCTTTCTTT. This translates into CATSRTDGGNTEAFF. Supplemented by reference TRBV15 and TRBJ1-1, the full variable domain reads DAMVIQNPRYQVTQFGKPVTLSCSQTLNHNVMYWYQQKSSQAPKLLFHYYDKDFNNEADTPDNFQSRRPNTSFCFLDIRSPGLGDTAMYLCATSRTDGGNTEAFFGQGTRLTVV.

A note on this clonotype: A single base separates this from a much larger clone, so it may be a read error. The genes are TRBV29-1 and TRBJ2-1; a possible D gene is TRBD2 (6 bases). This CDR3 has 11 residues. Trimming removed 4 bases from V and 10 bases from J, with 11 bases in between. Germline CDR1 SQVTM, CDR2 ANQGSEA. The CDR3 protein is CSVGGTYEQFF. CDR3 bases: TGCAGCGTTGGAGGGACTTACGAGCAGTTCTTC.

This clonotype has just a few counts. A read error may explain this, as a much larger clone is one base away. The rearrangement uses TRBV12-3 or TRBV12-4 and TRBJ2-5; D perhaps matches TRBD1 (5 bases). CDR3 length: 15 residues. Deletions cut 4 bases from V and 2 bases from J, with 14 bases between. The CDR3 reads CASSSTRRQQETQYF. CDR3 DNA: TGTGCCAGCAGTTCCACTCGCCGACAGCAAGAGACCCAGTACTTC.

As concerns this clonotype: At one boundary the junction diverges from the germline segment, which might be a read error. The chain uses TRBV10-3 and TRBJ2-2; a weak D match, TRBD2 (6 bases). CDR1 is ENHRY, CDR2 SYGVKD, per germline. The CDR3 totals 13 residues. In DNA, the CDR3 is TGTGCCATCAGTGGACAGAACACCGGGGGGCTGTTTTTT. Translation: CAISGQNTGGLFF.

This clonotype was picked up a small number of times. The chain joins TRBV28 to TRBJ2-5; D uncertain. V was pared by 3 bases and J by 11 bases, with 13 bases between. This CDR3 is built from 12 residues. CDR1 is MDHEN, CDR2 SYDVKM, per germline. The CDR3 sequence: CASSLVGKEQYF. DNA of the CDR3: TGTGCCAGCAGTTTGGTTGGGAAGGAGCAGTACTTC.

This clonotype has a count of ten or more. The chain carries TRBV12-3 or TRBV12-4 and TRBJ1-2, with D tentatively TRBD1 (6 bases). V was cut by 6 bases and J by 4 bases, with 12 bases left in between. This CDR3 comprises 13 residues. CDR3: CASSLQGVYGYTF. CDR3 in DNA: TGTGCCAGCAGCTTACAGGGAGTCTATGGCTACACCTTC.

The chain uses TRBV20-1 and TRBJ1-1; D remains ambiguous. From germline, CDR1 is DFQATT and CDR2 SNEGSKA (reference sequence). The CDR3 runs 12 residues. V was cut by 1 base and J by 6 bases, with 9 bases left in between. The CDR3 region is CSARVGKSEAFF. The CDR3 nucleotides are TGCAGTGCTAGAGTGGGGAAGTCTGAAGCTTTCTTT.

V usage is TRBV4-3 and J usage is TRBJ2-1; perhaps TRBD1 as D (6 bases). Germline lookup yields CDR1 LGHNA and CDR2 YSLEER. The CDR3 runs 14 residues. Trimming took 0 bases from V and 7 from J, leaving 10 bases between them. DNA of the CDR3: TGCGCCAGCAGCCAAGAGAACAGGGTTAATGAGCAGTTCTTC. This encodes CASSQENRVNEQFF.

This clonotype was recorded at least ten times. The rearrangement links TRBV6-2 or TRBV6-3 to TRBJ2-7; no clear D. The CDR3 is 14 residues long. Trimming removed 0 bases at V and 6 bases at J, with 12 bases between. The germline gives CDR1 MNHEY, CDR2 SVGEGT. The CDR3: CASSYSKPVGEQYF. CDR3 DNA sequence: TGTGCCAGCAGTTACTCGAAACCGGTGGGCGAGCAGTACTTC.